This T cell receptor beta chain derives from a study of CD4 T cells in relation to SARS-CoV-2 and coronaviruses. To note about this clone: No antigen is known for it.

Germline lookup yields CDR1 MGHDK and CDR2 SYGVNS. Trimming stripped 6 bases from V and 0 bases from J, with 9 bases between. The CDR3 has 13 amino acids. Before the COVID-19 pandemic, during about 2011-2019, CD4+ T cells were taken from unexposed donors. CD4+ T cells were isolated from the cells after 10 days of culture. Produced via immunoSEQ multiplex PCR; TCRdb's table is partial and in-frame only. The sample lists about 22,000 clones, 76% occurring once. Sequencing used CD4+ T cells from PBMCs, cultured in vitro. This chain joins TRBV25-1 and TRBJ2-7; D unclear. The sequence was collected from a human donor in good health. CDR3 residues: CASRSGVSYEQYF. The CDR3 region has the DNA TGTGCCAGCAGATCAGGAGTCTCCTACGAGCAGTACTTC.